A single sample gave rise to the 4 T cell receptor beta chains below, sequenced in a study of cytomegalovirus exposure and HLA in healthy donors. Amplification used 60 Vbeta primers and 13 Jbeta primers. Assay: immunoSEQ multiplex PCR; the TCRdb copy retains only in-frame clones and omits some. This table has around 78,000 clones, 84% appearing once. Sequencing input: PBMCs. The receptors here all came from a woman in her 50s in good health and CMV-seronegative.

The gene calls are TRBV7-3 and TRBJ2-1; TRBD1 matches at 9 bases. With 5 bases clipped from V and 4 bases from J, the junction kept 12 bases outside the gene matches. CDR3 length equals 17 residues. Germline CDR1 and CDR2: SGHTA and FQGTGA. The CDR3 DNA follows: TGTGCCAGCAGCCCGGCTTACGGGACAGGGTCGTACAATGAGCAGTTCTTC. Translation gives CASSPAYGTGSYNEQFF.

The rearrangement uses TRBV9 and TRBJ2-1; no definite D call. Germline CDR1 is SGDLS and CDR2 is YYNGEE. V gave up 6 bases and J gave up 2 bases, with 15 bases separating them. The CDR3 sequence is 15 residues long. The CDR3, as DNA: TGTGCCAGCACCCAAAACGGGTGGACCTACAATGAGCAGTTCTTC. Translating gives CASTQNGWTYNEQFF.

V is TRBV9 and J is TRBJ2-5; 9 nucleotides match TRBD1. CDR3 length equals 15 residues. The V gene's germline CDR1 is SGDLS and CDR2 YYNGEE. J was trimmed by 5 bases and V by 4 bases; bases with no gene match: 9. CDR3 DNA: TGTGCCAGCAGCCCCCGGGACAGGGTGGGTGAGACCCAGTACTTC. This sequence encodes CASSPRDRVGETQYF.

The V gene is TRBV21-1, the J gene TRBJ2-7; whether TRBD2, the table's D call, matches the DNA was not checked. TRBV21-1 is termed a pseudogene. This CDR3 spans 16 amino acids. The chain's CDR3 is CASSPPRSGPTYEQYF. The CDR3 DNA reads TGTGCCAGCTCCCCTCCCCGGAGCGGACCTACCTACGAGCAGTACTTC.